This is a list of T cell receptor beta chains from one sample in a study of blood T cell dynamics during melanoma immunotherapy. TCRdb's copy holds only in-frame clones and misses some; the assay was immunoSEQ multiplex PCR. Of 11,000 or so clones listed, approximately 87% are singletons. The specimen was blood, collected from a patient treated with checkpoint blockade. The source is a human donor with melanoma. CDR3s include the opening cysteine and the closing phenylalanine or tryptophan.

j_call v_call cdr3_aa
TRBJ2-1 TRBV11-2 CASSFEGPKYTYNEQFF
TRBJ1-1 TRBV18 CASSPVTGGNTEAFF
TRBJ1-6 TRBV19 CASNRVDNSPLHF
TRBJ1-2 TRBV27 CASSWAASRHYGYTF
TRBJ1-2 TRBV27 CASSGGNYGYTF
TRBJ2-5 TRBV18 CASSPASGGQETQYF
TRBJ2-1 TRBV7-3 CASSLLAGGRRNEQFF
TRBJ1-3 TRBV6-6 CASTQGTGIAIYF
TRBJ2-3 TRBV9 CASSQEEGLALTDTQYF
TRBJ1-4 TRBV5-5 CASSFRGENEKLFF
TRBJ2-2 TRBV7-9 CASSFTALNTGELFF
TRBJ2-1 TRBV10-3 CAISDRQGRREKNEQFF
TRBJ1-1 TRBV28 CASSSFSEAFF
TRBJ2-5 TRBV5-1 CASSLTPTGGSETQYF
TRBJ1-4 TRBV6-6 CATRRGNEKLFF
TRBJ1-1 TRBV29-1 CSVEMMAANTEAFF
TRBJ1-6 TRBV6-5 CASGPSDSPLHF
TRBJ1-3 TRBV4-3 CASSRAGTGVGNTIYF